This T cell receptor beta chain comes out of a study of cytomegalovirus exposure and HLA in healthy donors (dated by TCRdb to the late 2010s). Describing the broader study: An earlier analysis of some 600 of the donors reported 276 Gb of sequence data and around 110 million unique TCR beta sequences obtained from about 179 million T cells. The study was designed to test whether signatures of past pathogen exposure could be identified by cataloging public T cell receptors. The number of typed donors differed by locus: 629-630 for A, B, C, DRB1 and DQB1; 500 to 550 for DQA1; roughly 600 for DPA1; and roughly 450 for DPB1. Along with the roughly 700-subject first cohort, a separate validation cohort of over a hundred different subjects was used. To predict cytomegalovirus infection status, the study brought together high-throughput TCR immunosequencing, statistical association of individual TCRs with disease status, and machine learning. Donor age, sex, ethnicity and CMV serostatus were collected together with the repertoire data. In a later analysis, previously published TCR beta repertoires from 670 or so donors were re-analyzed and high-resolution HLA genotyping was added so that TCR occurrence patterns could be studied. Of the 300 to 450 genotyped donors, approximately 82% fell in the genetic ancestry cluster associated with self-reported Caucasian donors. Among around 400 genotyped donors of the cohort, an average of around 220,000 unique TCR beta nucleotide sequences was sequenced per donor, of which approximately 19% were non-productive. All discovery cohort repertoires had been generated on a single sequencing platform. In the later analysis, no new phenotypic data were used to find candidate immune exposures; instead, reliance was placed on TCR beta sequences and their occurrence across donors. Because of strong linkage in the cohort, roughly five DR-DQ haplotypes were treated as single units for association and clustering. The T cell repertoires of 666 subjects were profiled by immunosequencing and related to cytomegalovirus serostatus. Genome-wide SNP genotypes for about 60% of the roughly 700 donors were used in a later genetic analysis, which treated that subset as a discovery cohort. To decide whether each TCR beta V gene segment behaved as functional or pseudogenic, an earlier analysis of approximately 620 of the donors relied on high-throughput TCR beta sequencing. Class I and class II HLA loci were covered by the typing at four-digit resolution. An early release that covered about 600 HLA-typed donors contained approximately 290 gigabases of sequencing data and tens of millions of unique TCR sequences. What the study reported, not specific to this receptor: Compared with equally common non-associated chains, HLA-associated TCR beta chains in a later analysis were more clonally expanded and had lower generation probabilities. According to a later analysis, most CMV-associated TCR beta chains appeared to be HLA-restricted, and the HLA associations seemed to be driven largely by CMV exposure. This cohort had only TCR beta chains sequenced, and the lack of alpha or paired-chain data limited which features could be detected. In both the original and validation cohorts, the classifier was reported to diagnose cytomegalovirus status with high specificity and sensitivity. Because counts were too low, seventeen rarely observed V segments, including chromosome 9 orphons, were left out of the earlier analysis of over 550 of the donors. V-gene and J-gene trimming of TCR beta chains was associated with a missense DCLRE1C variant in a later genetic analysis, and the association was replicated in an independent cohort. It was suggested by the authors that the approach could potentially be generalized to other disease states and immunological phenotypes. In a later analysis, TCR association rates were found to vary across HLA loci, with the most associated TCRs seen for DRB1 alleles and the fewest for HLA-C alleles. A later analysis reported that several top co-occurrence clusters appeared linked to parvovirus B19, influenza, CMV and Epstein-Barr virus. Because HLA typing was missing for some donors at each locus, association tests included only the typed subset. Presence/absence analyses assumed roughly uniform sequencing depth across donors, an assumption that may not hold. When HLA alleles, especially DR and DQ, strongly co-occurred, TCR associations were difficult to assign to individual alleles. Correlated functional status among segregating V segments might reflect linkage disequilibrium, but an unknown experimental factor could not be ruled out. In the study, 150 to 200 TCR beta chains were listed as associated with cytomegalovirus. The 87-base-pair reads could not distinguish some IMGT-functional V segments, including TRBV6-2 and TRBV6-3, so those segments were excluded. For the cohort, immune exposure information was limited to CMV serostatus. Most TCR sequences were seen in very few donors, while some public TCRs were found in many individuals. A further reported finding was that TCR beta sequences accurately predicted the HLA-A and HLA-B alleles for most subjects in the first cohort. In an earlier analysis of approximately 600 of the donors, most TCR beta V segments were observed in productive rearrangements about 87% or about 30% of the time, broadly matching IMGT annotations. A few of the identified cytomegalovirus-associated TCR beta chains were confirmed in vitro to be specific for cytomegalovirus antigens. A cluster of highly shared sequence variants was judged likely to represent a technical artifact of the sequencing pipeline. In a later genetic analysis, fewer N-insertions in productive TCRs were reported among donors in an Asian-associated ancestry cluster than the roughly 640-donor mean. In a later analysis, more than 15,000 TCR beta sequences were associated with specific HLA alleles at a false discovery rate of 0.05.

Library method: the immunoSEQ multiplex PCR assay. The multiplex PCR relied on a mix of 60 forward primers for TCR Vbeta segments and 13 reverse primers for TCR Jbeta segments. The CDR3 region of rearranged TCR beta genes was amplified from genomic DNA with a multiplex PCR assay. On the Illumina HiSeq System, the amplified TCR beta libraries were sequenced as 87-base-pair reads. On the authors' methods: A later analysis counted about 80 million unique TCR beta chains across the 650 to 800 repertoires, and some 11 million of these chains were shared by at least two donors. A nearest-neighbor algorithm error-corrected the raw reads and collapsed the reads into unique sequences, merging closely related sequences to remove PCR and sequencing errors. V, D and J gene segments were assigned by aligning CDR3 sequences to IMGT reference sequences. For a sequence to be retained, at least a six-nucleotide match to both a V gene segment and a J gene segment was required. A rearrangement was called productive if the CDR3 had no stop codons and remained in frame with V and J, and every other rearrangement was called non-productive. Following IMGT convention, CDR3 was defined as the stretch from the second conserved V-encoded cysteine up to the conserved J-encoded phenylalanine. In an earlier analysis of 550 to 650 of the donors, sequences lacking an unambiguous match to a single V gene segment were excluded. An earlier analysis of several hundred of the donors called V segments functional above 56.7% productive rearrangements and segregating when the between-donor standard deviation exceeded 5%. A statistical classification framework was built to diagnose cytomegalovirus status from the catalog of TCR beta chain sequences. A later analysis assigned V and J genes by comparing TCR nucleotide sequences with IMGT/GENE-DB human TR gene sequences. Using the TCRdist pipeline, a later analysis assigned CDR3 sequences along with most-parsimonious VDJ recombination scenarios. In a later analysis, each TCR beta chain was defined by its CDR3 amino acid sequence together with its V-gene family, and reads without a unique V-gene family were excluded. As a way to deal with suspected cross-contamination and a sequencing artifact, a later analysis dropped 450 to 700 nucleotide sequences that were highly shared and had low generation probability. A later analysis calculated a clonal expansion index for each public chain from normalized within-repertoire ranks of inferred template counts. In a later analysis, generation probabilities were computed using a VDJ recombination model fitted to out-of-frame rearrangements, and the results were checked against IGoR. In a later analysis, hypergeometric tests were used to score TCR-TCR, TCR-HLA and TCR-CMV co-occurrence, with a repertoire-size bias correction applied to TCR pairs. A later analysis estimated false discovery rates by permuting HLA or CMV assignments 20 times. In a later analysis, co-occurring TCRs were grouped with DBSCAN, and TCRdist sequence similarity was added when clustering was performed within HLA-allele-positive subsets. Repertoires with fewer than 30,000 or more than 120,000 public chains were left out of co-occurrence clustering, as were five repertoires with anomalous nucleotide sharing. As stored in TCRdb, this immuneACCESS dataset retains in-frame rearrangements with V and J assigned. A fraction of the clones does not appear; measured against another copy, unresolved V genes explain less than half of the discrepancy, and the remainder lacks a known reason. For V, J and clone size, that table is used; D and trimming come from the DNA. In this sample the table shows under 200,000 clones, roughly 84% of which occur a single time. The top ten constitute around 2% of the sample.

In total, 600 or so healthy bone marrow donors made up the cohort. Cohort members were all nominally healthy when sampled, although unrecorded immune exposures were likely present. The donor was CMV seronegative and was included in the group of around 320 seronegative cohort members. A peripheral blood sample was provided by each donor, and peripheral blood mononuclear cells were used for TCR beta sequencing. Genomic DNA was extracted from the blood cell samples with the Qiagen DNeasy Blood Extraction Kit. Regarding this clone: The clone's antigen remains unknown. No clone much larger than this one lies a single base away; base qualities are absent.

The V and J ends are trimmed by 2 bases and 1 base, leaving 6 bases between them. Reading from cysteine to phenylalanine, the CDR3 counts 13 amino acids. Only the CDR3 region is kept as DNA, spanning 39 bases read in frame from base 1. Looking up the germline V gene yields CDR1 SGDLS and CDR2 YYNGEE. This receptor was obtained from a man between 18 and 29 years old in good health and CMV-seronegative. Sequenced material: PBMCs. This receptor chain uses TRBV9 and TRBJ1-1, with the D gene not confidently named. The CDR3 here reads CASSVGRNTEAFF. The DNA sequence is as follows: TGTGCCAGCAGCGTGGGCCGGAACACTGAAGCTTTCTTT.